A selection of T cell receptor beta chains follows, all from one sample in a study of blood T cells in healthy people across ages. Each CDR3 protein gets one entry after TCRdb re-called the 5' RACE reads with MiXCR. The table lists roughly 800,000 distinct CDR3 sequences, roughly 60% of them singletons. Sequenced material: blood. The receptors here all came from a young man in good health. Each CDR3 is given with its conserved first and last residue. Fields, in order: CDR3 length, V gene, J gene, D gene, clone size, CDR3 protein, CDR3 DNA. D genes are given only for firm matches. Expanded clones are given a class, and other clones once, few, many or no size at all.

CDR3 length: 14
V gene: TRBV27
J gene: TRBJ2-7
D gene: -
clone size: -
CDR3 protein: CASSLSKGTYEQYF
CDR3 DNA: TGTGCCAGCAGTTTATCGAAGGGAACCTACGAGCAGTACTTC

CDR3 length: 13
V gene: TRBV7-2
J gene: TRBJ2-1
D gene: -
clone size: -
CDR3 protein: CASSSEGLSRQFF
CDR3 DNA: TGTGCCAGCAGCTCTGAGGGGCTGAGTAGGCAGTTCTTC

CDR3 length: 14
V gene: TRBV20-1
J gene: TRBJ2-7
D gene: -
clone size: few
CDR3 protein: CSASGATQRYEQYF
CDR3 DNA: TGCAGTGCTAGTGGTGCAACACAACGCTACGAGCAGTACTTC

CDR3 length: 15
V gene: TRBV20-1
J gene: TRBJ2-3
D gene: TRBD2
clone size: -
CDR3 protein: CSARQAGGPPDTQYF
CDR3 DNA: TGCAGTGCTAGACAGGCGGGGGGGCCCCCGGATACGCAGTATTTT

CDR3 length: 12
V gene: TRBV27
J gene: TRBJ2-7
D gene: -
clone size: many
CDR3 protein: CASSGGSYEQYF
CDR3 DNA: TGTGCCAGCAGCGGGGGATCCTACGAGCAGTACTTC

CDR3 length: 17
V gene: TRBV6-6
J gene: TRBJ1-4
D gene: TRBD1
clone size: -
CDR3 protein: CASRTRQGTGTNGKLFF
CDR3 DNA: TGTGCCAGCAGAACTCGACAGGGTACGGGTACTAATGGAAAACTGTTTTTT

CDR3 length: 15
V gene: TRBV6-2/TRBV6-3
J gene: TRBJ2-1
D gene: -
clone size: many
CDR3 protein: CASSPGLSSYNEQFF
CDR3 DNA: TGTGCCAGCAGTCCGGGTCTATCCTCCTACAATGAGCAGTTCTTC

CDR3 length: 16
V gene: TRBV3-1
J gene: TRBJ1-1
D gene: -
clone size: -
CDR3 protein: CASSQEAGIDRIEAFF
CDR3 DNA: TGTGCCAGCAGCCAAGAAGCGGGGATCGATAGGATCGAGGCTTTCTTT

CDR3 length: 14
V gene: TRBV6-2/TRBV6-3
J gene: TRBJ2-5
D gene: -
clone size: -
CDR3 protein: CASRGVADQETQYF
CDR3 DNA: TGTGCCAGCAGGGGGGTAGCAGATCAAGAGACCCAGTACTTC

CDR3 length: 15
V gene: TRBV5-1
J gene: TRBJ1-6
D gene: TRBD1
clone size: -
CDR3 protein: CASSLRQGENSPLHF
CDR3 DNA: TGCGCCAGCAGCTTGCGTCAGGGGGAGAATTCACCCCTCCACTTT

CDR3 length: 20
V gene: TRBV4-2
J gene: TRBJ2-1
D gene: TRBD2
clone size: -
CDR3 protein: CASSRKIGLAGVRSYNEQFF
CDR3 DNA: TGTGCCAGCAGCCGAAAGATCGGACTAGCGGGGGTCCGGTCCTACAATGAGCAGTTCTTC

CDR3 length: 12
V gene: TRBV6-2/TRBV6-3
J gene: TRBJ1-6
D gene: -
clone size: -
CDR3 protein: CASRTGFSPLHF
CDR3 DNA: TGTGCCAGCAGAACCGGATTTTCACCCCTCCACTTT

CDR3 length: 16
V gene: TRBV6-5
J gene: TRBJ2-7
D gene: -
clone size: -
CDR3 protein: CASSYSTGHKVYEQYF
CDR3 DNA: TGTGCCAGCAGTTACTCGACGGGACACAAAGTCTACGAGCAGTACTTC

CDR3 length: 15
V gene: TRBV5-6
J gene: TRBJ2-4
D gene: TRBD1
clone size: few
CDR3 protein: CASSFITGVESIQYF
CDR3 DNA: TGTGCCAGCAGCTTTATCACAGGGGTAGAGTCCATTCAGTACTTC

CDR3 length: 12
V gene: TRBV29-1
J gene: TRBJ1-2
D gene: -
clone size: -
CDR3 protein: CSVGGGTYGYTF
CDR3 DNA: TGCAGCGTTGGGGGGGGAACCTATGGCTACACCTTC

CDR3 length: 15
V gene: TRBV7-2
J gene: TRBJ2-7
D gene: -
clone size: -
CDR3 protein: CASSPPAGSSYEQYF
CDR3 DNA: TGTGCCAGCAGCCCGCCAGCGGGTAGCTCCTACGAGCAGTACTTC

CDR3 length: 11
V gene: TRBV10-3
J gene: TRBJ2-1
D gene: -
clone size: -
CDR3 protein: CAITSYNEQFF
CDR3 DNA: TGTGCCATCACGAGCTACAATGAGCAGTTCTTC

CDR3 length: 17
V gene: TRBV7-2
J gene: TRBJ2-3
D gene: TRBD2
clone size: -
CDR3 protein: CASSWISGTSATDTQYF
CDR3 DNA: TGTGCCAGCAGCTGGATCTCCGGGACTAGCGCCACAGATACGCAGTATTTT

CDR3 length: 14
V gene: TRBV20-1
J gene: TRBJ2-7
D gene: -
clone size: -
CDR3 protein: CSARASGLSYEQYF
CDR3 DNA: TGCAGTGCTAGAGCAAGCGGGCTCTCCTACGAGCAGTACTTC

CDR3 length: 15
V gene: TRBV3-1
J gene: TRBJ2-7
D gene: -
clone size: few
CDR3 protein: CASSQNPGTLGEQYF
CDR3 DNA: TGTGCCAGCAGCCAAAACCCGGGGACCCTTGGCGAGCAGTACTTC

CDR3 length: 14
V gene: TRBV5-1
J gene: TRBJ2-1
D gene: -
clone size: -
CDR3 protein: CASGGPASYNEQFF
CDR3 DNA: TGCGCCAGCGGGGGTCCGGCCTCCTACAATGAGCAGTTCTTC

CDR3 length: 12
V gene: TRBV6-2/TRBV6-3
J gene: TRBJ2-1
D gene: -
clone size: -
CDR3 protein: CASSLDGLEQFF
CDR3 DNA: TGTGCCAGCAGCCTTGACGGCCTTGAGCAGTTCTTC

CDR3 length: 14
V gene: TRBV12-3/TRBV12-4
J gene: TRBJ1-2
D gene: -
clone size: -
CDR3 protein: CASSLSGGWNGYTF
CDR3 DNA: TGTGCCAGCAGTTTAAGTGGGGGGTGGAATGGCTACACCTTC